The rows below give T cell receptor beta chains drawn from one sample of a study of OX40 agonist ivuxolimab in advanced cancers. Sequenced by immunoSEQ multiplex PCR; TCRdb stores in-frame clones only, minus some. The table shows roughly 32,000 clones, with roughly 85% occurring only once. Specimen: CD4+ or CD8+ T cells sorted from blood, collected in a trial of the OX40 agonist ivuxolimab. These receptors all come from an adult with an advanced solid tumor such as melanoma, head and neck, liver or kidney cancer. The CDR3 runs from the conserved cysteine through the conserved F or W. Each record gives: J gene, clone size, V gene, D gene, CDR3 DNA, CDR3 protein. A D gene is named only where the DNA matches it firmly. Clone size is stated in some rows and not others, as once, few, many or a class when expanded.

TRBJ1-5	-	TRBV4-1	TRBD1	TGCGCCAGCAGCCAATACGACAGGGATCAGCCCCAGCATTTT	CASSQYDRDQPQHF
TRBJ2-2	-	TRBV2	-	TGTGCCAGCACCTTTCGGGGCTGGGGTGGAACCGGGGAGCTGTTTTTT	CASTFRGWGGTGELFF
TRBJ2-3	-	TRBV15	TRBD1	TGTGCCACCAGCCCCTACACGGACAGGGAATACACAGATACGCAGTATTTT	CATSPYTDREYTDTQYF
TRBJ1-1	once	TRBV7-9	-	TGTGCCAGCTCTAATGAGGGCTCAGGGGCTTTCTTT	CASSNEGSGAFF
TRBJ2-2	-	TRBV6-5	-	TGTGTCTCCGGGGGCCCGAACACCGGGGAGCTGTTTTTT	CVSGGPNTGELFF
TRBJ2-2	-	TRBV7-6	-	TGTGCCAGCAGCCTCTCCACCGGGGAGCTGTTTTTT	CASSLSTGELFF
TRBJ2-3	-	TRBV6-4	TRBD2	TGTGCCAGCAGTGACCCGGGACTAGGGACAGATACGCAGTATTTT	CASSDPGLGTDTQYF
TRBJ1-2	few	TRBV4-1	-	TGCGCCAGCAGCCCACACCTCTCCCGGACAGCTAACTATGGCTACACCTTC	CASSPHLSRTANYGYTF
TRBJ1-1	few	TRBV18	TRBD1	TGTGCCAGCTCACAGGGGGCACAAATGAACACTGAAGCTTTCTTT	CASSQGAQMNTEAFF
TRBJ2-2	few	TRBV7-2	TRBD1	TGTGCCAGCAGCCCCCGGACAGGGCTAACGACCGGGGAGCTGTTTTTT	CASSPRTGLTTGELFF
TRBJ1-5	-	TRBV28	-	TGTGCCAGCAGTTTCGACAGAACCGATAGCAATCAGCCCCAGCATTTT	CASSFDRTDSNQPQHF
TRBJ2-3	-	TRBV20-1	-	TGCAGTGCAAAGCCCACGAATACGCAGTATTTT	CSAKPTNTQYF
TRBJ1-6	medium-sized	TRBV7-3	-	TGTGCCAGCAGCTTAAAGGCAGGCCCGAATTCACCCCTCCACTTT	CASSLKAGPNSPLHF
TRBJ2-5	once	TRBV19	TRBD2	TGTGCCAGTAGTTTCAGCGGGGGGTTAGAGACCCAGTACTTC	CASSFSGGLETQYF
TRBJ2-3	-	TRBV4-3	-	TGCGCCAGCAGCCAAGATATCGGCACAGATACGCAGTATTTT	CASSQDIGTDTQYF
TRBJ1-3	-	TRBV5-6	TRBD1	TGTGCCAGCAGCGCACAGATGGGACAGTCAGGAAACACCATATATTTT	CASSAQMGQSGNTIYF
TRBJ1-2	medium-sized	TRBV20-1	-	TGCAGTGTTCAGGGGCCCAATGGCTACACCTTC	CSVQGPNGYTF
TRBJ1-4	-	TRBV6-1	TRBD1	TGTGCCAGCAACCGGGACAGGGGTGAAAAACTGTTTTTT	CASNRDRGEKLFF
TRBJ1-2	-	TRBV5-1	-	TGCGCCAGCAGCTTGGATAGGGAGTTCTATGGCTACACCTTC	CASSLDREFYGYTF
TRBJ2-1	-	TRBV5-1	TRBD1	TGCGCCACCTCACAGGGGACCCTTAGAGATGAGCAGTTCTTC	CATSQGTLRDEQFF
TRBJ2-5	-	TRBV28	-	TGTGCCAGCAGCCCCACCTGGGGTAGCGTAGAGACCCAGTACTTC	CASSPTWGSVETQYF
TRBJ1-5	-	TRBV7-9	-	TGTGCCAGCAGCTTAGGAGCGGGTAGGGCTTCTAGCGACCATCAGCCCCAGCATTTT	CASSLGAGRASSDHQPQHF
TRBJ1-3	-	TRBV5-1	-	TGCGCCAGCAGCCAGGACAGCTCTGGAAACACCATATATTTT	CASSQDSSGNTIYF
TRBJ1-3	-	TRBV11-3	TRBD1	TGTGCCAGCAGCTTGGGACAGGGGCCTGGAAACACCATATATTTT	CASSLGQGPGNTIYF
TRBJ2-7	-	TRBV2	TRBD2	TGTGCCAGCAGTCTTCGGGGGGGGCCCTACGAGCAGTACTTC	CASSLRGGPYEQYF
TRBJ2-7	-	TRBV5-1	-	TGCGCCAGCAGCTTGGTGGCGGGGGCCTTCTACGAGCAGTACTTC	CASSLVAGAFYEQYF
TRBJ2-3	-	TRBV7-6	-	TGTGCCAGCAGCTTAGGCTCGGGGGGCCAAACAGATACGCAGTATTTT	CASSLGSGGQTDTQYF
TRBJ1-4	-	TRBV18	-	TGTGCCAGCTCACCAAGCCAGGCGGCAACTAATGAAAAACTGTTTTTT	CASSPSQAATNEKLFF
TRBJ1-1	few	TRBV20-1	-	TGCAGTGCTAGAGAGGGGACTGAAGCTTTCTTT	CSAREGTEAFF
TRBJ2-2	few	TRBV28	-	TGTGCCAGCAGTTCTCCCGGGGAGCTCTCCACCGGGGAGCTGTTTTTT	CASSSPGELSTGELFF
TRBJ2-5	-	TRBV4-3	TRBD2	TGCGCCAGCAGCCCCGAAGGGCGGGGGGGCCAAGAGACCCAGTACTTC	CASSPEGRGGQETQYF
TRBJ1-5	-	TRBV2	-	TGCGCCAGCAACAGGGGCAATCAGCCCCAGCATTTT	CASNRGNQPQHF
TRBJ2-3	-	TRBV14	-	TGTGCCAGCAGCCCCCAGTGGACGAGTACAGATACGCAGTATTTT	CASSPQWTSTDTQYF
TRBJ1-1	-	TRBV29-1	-	TGCAGCGTATTCGGACAGTTGAACACTGAAGCTTTCTTT	CSVFGQLNTEAFF
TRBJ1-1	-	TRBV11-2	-	TGTGCCAGCAGCCCCCGCCAGATAATGAACACTGAAGCTTTCTTT	CASSPRQIMNTEAFF
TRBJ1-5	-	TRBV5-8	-	TGTGCCAGCAGCTTGGAAGAGAATCAGCCCCAGCATTTT	CASSLEENQPQHF
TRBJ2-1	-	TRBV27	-	TGTGCCAGCAGTTTAGTCGGCAATGAGCAGTTCTTC	CASSLVGNEQFF
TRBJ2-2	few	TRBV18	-	TGTGCCAGCTCACCACCGGGGCGCGGCACCGGGGAGCTGTTTTTT	CASSPPGRGTGELFF
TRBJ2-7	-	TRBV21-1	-	TGTGCCAGCAGCCCTCCCCTTTATCCCGAGCAGTACTTC	CASSPPLYPEQYF
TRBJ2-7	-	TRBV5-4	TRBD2	TGTGCCAGCAGCTCGCCTAGCGGGAGTTACTACGAGCAGTACTTC	CASSSPSGSYYEQYF